Sequencing of this TCR beta chain was carried out in a study of blood T cell repertoires in COVID-19. On the study more broadly: Samples taken during acute and convalescent COVID-19 were collected in the United States, Italy and Spain.

V shed 6 bases, J shed 4 bases, and the junction held 11 bases outside the gene matches. The CDR3 length is 16 residues. Germline loops: CDR1 SEHNR, CDR2 FQNEAQ (reference sequence). TCRdb keeps only in-frame clones here, not all; method: immunoSEQ multiplex PCR. The data show about 220,000 clones, 88% seen once. The source of this sequence is a woman in her forties or fifties with acute COVID-19. This chain joins TRBV7-9 and TRBJ2-7; 11 bases match TRBD2. The sample comprised PBMCs or T cells enriched from blood (not recorded which). CDR3 amino acids: CASRPQPGLAEYEQYF. The CDR3 DNA reads TGTGCCAGCAGACCCCAACCGGGACTAGCGGAATACGAGCAGTACTTC. Full variable domain (outside the CDR3, taken from reference TRBV7-9 and TRBJ2-7): DTGVSQNPRHKITKRGQNVTFRCDPISEHNRLYWYRQTLGQGPEFLTYFQNEAQLEKSRLLSDRFSAERPKGSFSTLEIQRTEQGDSAMYLCASRPQPGLAEYEQYFGPGTRLTVT.